This TCR beta chain was documented in a study of blood T cell repertoires in COVID-19. The overall study: Some COVID-19 samples were acute and others convalescent; all came from the United States, Italy and Spain. PBMCs, B-cell-depleted T cells, or T cells were the source of the cDNA or gDNA that made up the material.

The CDR3 loop spans 15 amino acids. The germline V and J ends were trimmed by 4 bases and 5 bases, with 18 bases remaining between them. Germline-derived CDR1 and CDR2 are SGDLS and YYNGEE. Original processing notes: Scientists estimated how many nucleated cells there were by amplifying reference gene primers. Clones were sequenced by immunoSEQ multiplex PCR, and TCRdb holds only the in-frame ones, with some missing. Clonal size and the V and J genes are those of that table, whereas D and trimming came from the DNA. The table has about 200,000 clones, approximately 88% seen once; the top ten hold around 27%.

The sequence was collected from a man aged 35 to 55 with acute or convalescent COVID-19. The chain is built from TRBV9 and TRBJ1-1; no definite D call. Sequencing used peripheral blood. The CDR3 spells CASSPEPNGRTEAFF. The DNA for the CDR3 is TGTGCCAGCAGCCCAGAACCCAATGGGAGGACTGAAGCTTTCTTT.